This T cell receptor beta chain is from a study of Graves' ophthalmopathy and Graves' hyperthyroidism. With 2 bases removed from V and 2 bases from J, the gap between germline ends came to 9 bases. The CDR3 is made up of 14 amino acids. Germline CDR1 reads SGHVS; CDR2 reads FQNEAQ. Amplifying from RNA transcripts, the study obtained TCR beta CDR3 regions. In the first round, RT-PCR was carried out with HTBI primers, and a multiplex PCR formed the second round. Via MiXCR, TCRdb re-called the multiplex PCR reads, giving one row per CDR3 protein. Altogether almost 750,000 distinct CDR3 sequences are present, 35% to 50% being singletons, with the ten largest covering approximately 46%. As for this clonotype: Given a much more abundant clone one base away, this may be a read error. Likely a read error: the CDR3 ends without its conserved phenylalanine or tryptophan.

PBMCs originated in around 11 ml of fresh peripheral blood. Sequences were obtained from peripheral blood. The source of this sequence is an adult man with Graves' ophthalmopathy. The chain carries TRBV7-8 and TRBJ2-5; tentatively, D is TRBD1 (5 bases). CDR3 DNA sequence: TGTGCCAGCAGCTTATTCCAGGGTCAAGAGACCCAGTACCTC. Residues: CASSLFQGQETQYL.